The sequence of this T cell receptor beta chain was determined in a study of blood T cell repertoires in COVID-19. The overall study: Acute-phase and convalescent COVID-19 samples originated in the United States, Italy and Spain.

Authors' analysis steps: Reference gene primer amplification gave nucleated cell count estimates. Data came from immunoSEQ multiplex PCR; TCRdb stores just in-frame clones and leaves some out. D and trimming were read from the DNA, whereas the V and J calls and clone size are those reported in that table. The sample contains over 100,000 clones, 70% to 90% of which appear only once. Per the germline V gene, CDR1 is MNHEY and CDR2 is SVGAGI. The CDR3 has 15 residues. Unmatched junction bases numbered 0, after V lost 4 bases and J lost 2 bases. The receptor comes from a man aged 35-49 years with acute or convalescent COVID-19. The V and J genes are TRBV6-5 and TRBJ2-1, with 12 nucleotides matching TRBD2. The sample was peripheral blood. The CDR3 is CASSSSGGAYNEQFF. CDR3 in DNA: TGTGCCAGCAGTTCTAGCGGGGGGGCCTACAATGAGCAGTTCTTC.